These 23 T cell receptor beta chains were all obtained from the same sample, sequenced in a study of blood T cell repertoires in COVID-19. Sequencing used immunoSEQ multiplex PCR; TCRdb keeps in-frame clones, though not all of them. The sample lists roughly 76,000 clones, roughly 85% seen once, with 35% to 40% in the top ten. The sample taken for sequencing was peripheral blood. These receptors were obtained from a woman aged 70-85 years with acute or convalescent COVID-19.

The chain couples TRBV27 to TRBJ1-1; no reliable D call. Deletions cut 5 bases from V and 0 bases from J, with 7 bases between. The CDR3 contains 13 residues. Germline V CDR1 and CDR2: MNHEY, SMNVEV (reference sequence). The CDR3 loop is CASSPIMNTEAFF. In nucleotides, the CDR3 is TGTGCCAGCAGTCCTATCATGAACACTGAAGCTTTCTTT.

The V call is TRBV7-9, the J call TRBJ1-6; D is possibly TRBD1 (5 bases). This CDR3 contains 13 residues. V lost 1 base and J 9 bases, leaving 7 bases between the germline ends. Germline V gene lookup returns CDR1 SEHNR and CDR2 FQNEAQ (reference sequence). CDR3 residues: CASSLEQASPLHF. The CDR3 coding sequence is TGTGCCAGCAGCTTAGAACAGGCTTCACCCCTCCACTTT. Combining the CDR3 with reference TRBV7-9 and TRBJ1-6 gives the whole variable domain DTGVSQNPRHKITKRGQNVTFRCDPISEHNRLYWYRQTLGQGPEFLTYFQNEAQLEKSRLLSDRFSAERPKGSFSTLEIQRTEQGDSAMYLCASSLEQASPLHFGNGTRLTVT.

CDR3 coding DNA: TGTGCCAGCTCACCGCGGGGCAGGGAGGCCTACGAGCAGTACTTC. Amino acid sequence: CASSPRGREAYEQYF. The chain uses TRBV18 and TRBJ2-7, with TRBD2 as a possible D gene (6 bases). V was pared by 3 bases and J by 2 bases, with 14 bases between. CDR1 and CDR2 (germline): KGHSH, LQKENI. CDR3 length: 15 residues. The variable domain in full, completed from reference TRBV18 and TRBJ2-7, reads NAGVMQNPRHLVRRRGQEARLRCSPMKGHSHVYWYRQLPEEGLKFMVYLQKENIIDESGMPKERFSAEFPKEGPSILRIQQVVRGDSAAYFCASSPRGREAYEQYFGPGTRLTVT.

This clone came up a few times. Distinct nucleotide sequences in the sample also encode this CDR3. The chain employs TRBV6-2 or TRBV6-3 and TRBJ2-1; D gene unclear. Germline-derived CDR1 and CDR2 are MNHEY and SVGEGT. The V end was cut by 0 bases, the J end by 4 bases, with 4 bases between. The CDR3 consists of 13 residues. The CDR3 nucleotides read TGTGCCAGCAGTTACTCACGGTACAATGAGCAGTTCTTC. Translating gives CASSYSRYNEQFF.

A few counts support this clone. In DNA, the CDR3 is TGTGCCAGCAGCACATATACAGGGGACTCTGGAAACACCATATATTTT. As protein: CASSTYTGDSGNTIYF. The chain joins TRBV5-6 to TRBJ1-3; TRBD1 agrees at 7 bases. The trim removed 4 bases at V and 0 bases at J, leaving 7 bases unmatched. From germline, CDR1 is SGHDT and CDR2 YYEEEE. The CDR3 sequence is 16 residues long. Supplemented by reference TRBV5-6 and TRBJ1-3, the full variable domain reads DAGVTQSPTHLIKTRGQQVTLRCSPKSGHDTVSWYQQALGQGPQFIFQYYEEEERQRGNFPDRFSGHQFPNYSSELNVNALLLGDSALYLCASSTYTGDSGNTIYFGEGSWLTVV.

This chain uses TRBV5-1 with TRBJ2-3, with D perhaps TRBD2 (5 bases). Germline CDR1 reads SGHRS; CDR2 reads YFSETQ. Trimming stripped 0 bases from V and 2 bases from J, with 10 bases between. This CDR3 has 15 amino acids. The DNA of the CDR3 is TGCGCCAGCAGCTTGGAAGCGGTTCCCACAGATACGCAGTATTTT. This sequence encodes CASSLEAVPTDTQYF.

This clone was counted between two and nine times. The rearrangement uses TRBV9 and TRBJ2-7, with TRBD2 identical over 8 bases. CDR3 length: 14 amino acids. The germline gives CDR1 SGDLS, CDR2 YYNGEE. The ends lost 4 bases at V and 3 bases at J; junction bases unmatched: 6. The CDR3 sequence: CASSPQAGVYEQYF. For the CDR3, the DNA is TGTGCCAGCAGCCCTCAAGCGGGGGTCTACGAGCAGTACTTC.

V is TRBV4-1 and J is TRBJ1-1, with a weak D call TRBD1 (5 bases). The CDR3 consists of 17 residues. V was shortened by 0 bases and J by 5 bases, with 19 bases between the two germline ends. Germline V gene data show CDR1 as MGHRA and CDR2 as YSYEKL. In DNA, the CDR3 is TGCGCCAGCAGCCAAGATGCGCGCGCGGGGGTATGGACTGAAGCTTTCTTT. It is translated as CASSQDARAGVWTEAFF.

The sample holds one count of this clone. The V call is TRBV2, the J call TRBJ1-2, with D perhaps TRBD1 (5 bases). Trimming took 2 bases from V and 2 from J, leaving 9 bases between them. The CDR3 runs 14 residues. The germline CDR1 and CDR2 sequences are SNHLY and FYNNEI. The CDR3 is CASSELGHNYGYTF. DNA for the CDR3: TGTGCCAGCAGTGAATTAGGACACAACTATGGCTACACCTTC.

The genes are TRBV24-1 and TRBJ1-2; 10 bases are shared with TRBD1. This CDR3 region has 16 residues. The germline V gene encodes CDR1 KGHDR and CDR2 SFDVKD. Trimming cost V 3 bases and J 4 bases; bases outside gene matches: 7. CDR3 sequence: CATSDPGTGDSYGYTF. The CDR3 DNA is TGTGCCACCAGTGATCCCGGGACAGGGGATAGCTATGGCTACACCTTC.

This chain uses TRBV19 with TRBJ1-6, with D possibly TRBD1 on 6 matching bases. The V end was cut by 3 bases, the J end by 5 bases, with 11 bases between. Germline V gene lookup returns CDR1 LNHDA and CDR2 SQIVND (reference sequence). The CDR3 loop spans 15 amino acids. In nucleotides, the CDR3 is TGTGCCAGTAGTATCCAGGCAGGGGATAATTCACCCCTCCACTTT. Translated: CASSIQAGDNSPLHF.

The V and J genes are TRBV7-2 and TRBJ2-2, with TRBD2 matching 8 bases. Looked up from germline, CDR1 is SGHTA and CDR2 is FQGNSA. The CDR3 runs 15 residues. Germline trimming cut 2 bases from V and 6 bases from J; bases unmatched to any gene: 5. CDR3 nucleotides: TGTGCCAGCAGCTTATGGCGGGAGGCGGCCGGGGAGCTGTTTTTT. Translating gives CASSLWREAAGELFF.

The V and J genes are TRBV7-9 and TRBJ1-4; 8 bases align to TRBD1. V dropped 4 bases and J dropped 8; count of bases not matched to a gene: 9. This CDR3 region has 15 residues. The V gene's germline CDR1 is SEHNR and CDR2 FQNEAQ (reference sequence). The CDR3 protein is CASSSRTGPEEKLFF. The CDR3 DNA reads TGTGCCAGCAGCTCGCGGACAGGGCCGGAAGAAAAACTGTTTTTT.

CDR3 amino acids: CASSLGTTYNEQFF. Here the CDR3 DNA reads TGTGCCAGCAGCTTAGGTACTACCTACAATGAGCAGTTCTTC. The gene calls are TRBV7-7 and TRBJ2-1; no clear D. V shed 1 base and J shed 2 bases, with 6 bases lying between them. The CDR3 loop spans 14 amino acids. The germline V gene has CDR1 SSHAT and CDR2 FNYEAQ (reference sequence).

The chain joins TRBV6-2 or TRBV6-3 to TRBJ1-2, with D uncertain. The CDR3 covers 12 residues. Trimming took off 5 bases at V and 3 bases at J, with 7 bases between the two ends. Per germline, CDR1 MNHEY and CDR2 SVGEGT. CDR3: CASSQSDYGYTF. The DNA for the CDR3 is TGTGCCAGCAGTCAGTCCGACTATGGCTACACCTTC.

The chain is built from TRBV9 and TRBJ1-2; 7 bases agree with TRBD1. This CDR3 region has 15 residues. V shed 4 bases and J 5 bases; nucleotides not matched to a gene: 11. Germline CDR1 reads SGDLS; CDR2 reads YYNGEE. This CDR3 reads CASSLDRLGSYGYTF. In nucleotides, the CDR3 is TGTGCCAGCAGCTTGGACAGGTTGGGGTCGTATGGCTACACCTTC.

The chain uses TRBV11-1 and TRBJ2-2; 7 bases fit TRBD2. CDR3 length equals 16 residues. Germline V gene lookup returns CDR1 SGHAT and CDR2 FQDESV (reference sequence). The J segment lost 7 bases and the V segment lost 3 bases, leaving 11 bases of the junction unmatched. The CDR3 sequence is CASSFSAGAIGGELFF. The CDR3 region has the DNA TGTGCCAGCAGCTTTTCTGCGGGAGCGATAGGCGGGGAGCTGTTTTTT.

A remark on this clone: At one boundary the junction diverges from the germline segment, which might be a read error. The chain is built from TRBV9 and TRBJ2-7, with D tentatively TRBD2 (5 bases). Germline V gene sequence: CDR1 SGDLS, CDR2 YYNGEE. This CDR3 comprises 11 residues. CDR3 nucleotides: TGTGCCAGCAGCCCCCGGGGTACGGATCTTTTC. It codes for CASSPRGTDLF. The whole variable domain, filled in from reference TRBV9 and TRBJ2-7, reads DSGVTQTPKHLITATGQRVTLRCSPRSGDLSVYWYQQSLDQGLQFLIQYYNGEERAKGNILERFSAQQFPDLHSELNLSSLELGDSALYFCASSPRGTDLFGPGTRLTVT.

CDR3 loop: CASSLAWAGLDHETQYF. CDR3 DNA sequence: TGTGCCAGCAGCTTGGCCTGGGCCGGTTTGGATCATGAGACCCAGTACTTC. This chain links TRBV5-6 with TRBJ2-5; no firm D call. Germline assignment: CDR1 SGHDT and CDR2 YYEEEE. Trimming shortened V by 0 bases and J by 5 bases, and 20 bases separated the two germline ends. The CDR3 runs 17 residues.

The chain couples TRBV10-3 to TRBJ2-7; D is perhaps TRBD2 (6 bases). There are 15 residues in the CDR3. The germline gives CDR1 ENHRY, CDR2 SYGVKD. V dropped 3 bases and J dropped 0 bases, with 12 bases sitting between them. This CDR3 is CAISEGGASSYEQYF. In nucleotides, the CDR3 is TGTGCCATCAGTGAAGGCGGGGCCAGCTCCTACGAGCAGTACTTC.

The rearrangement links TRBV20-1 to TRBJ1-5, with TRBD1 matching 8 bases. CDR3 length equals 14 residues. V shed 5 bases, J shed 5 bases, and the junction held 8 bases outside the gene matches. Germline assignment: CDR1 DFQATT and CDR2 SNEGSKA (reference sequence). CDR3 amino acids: CSARGQGMDQPQHF. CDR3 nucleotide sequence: TGCAGTGCTCGTGGACAGGGTATGGATCAGCCCCAGCATTTT.

For the CDR3, the DNA is TGTGCCAGCAGTCTTGCTGACGGGTACGAGCAGTACTTC. Translation gives CASSLADGYEQYF. The gene calls are TRBV12-3 or TRBV12-4 and TRBJ2-7; D is uncertain. The CDR3 covers 13 residues. V was clipped by 5 bases and J by 4 bases, with 12 bases between them.

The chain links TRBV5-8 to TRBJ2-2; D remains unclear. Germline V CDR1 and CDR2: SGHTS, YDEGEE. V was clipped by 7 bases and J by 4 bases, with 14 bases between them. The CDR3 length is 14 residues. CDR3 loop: CASPKTWSTGELFF. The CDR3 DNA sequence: TGTGCCAGCCCAAAGACGTGGAGCACCGGGGAGCTGTTTTTT.